Described below is a single T cell receptor (beta chain) sequence and its context. Its antigen is currently unknown. The sample belongs to a study of a mutant IDH1 vaccine in newly diagnosed glioma. Time point of the sample: week 5, during vaccination. Vaccinated patients received 300 ug of mutant IDH1 20-mer peptide per dose, with topical imiquimod. New astrocytomas of WHO grade 3 or 4 that were IDH1-mutant and ATRX-lost were found in the donors. V lost 11 bases and J 2 bases, leaving 15 bases between the germline ends. Germline V gene sequence: CDR1 SNHLY, CDR2 FYNNEI. The CDR3 contains 13 residues. TCRdb's table, derived via immunoSEQ multiplex PCR, lists solely in-frame clones and lacks some. This sample has fewer than 35,000 clones; around 58% occur once, and the top ten carry approximately 9.9%.

The genes are TRBV2 and TRBJ2-5; D is possibly TRBD1 (5 bases). This clonotype originated in a woman aged 18-30 years with glioma. Sequencing was performed on PBMCs, taken from a glioma patient whose treatment included an IDH1 peptide vaccine. Here the CDR3 reads CAGRQKNQETQYF. CDR3 DNA: TGTGCCGGACGACAGAAAAATCAAGAGACCCAGTACTTC.